This passage covers 16 T cell receptor beta chains from one sample sequenced in a study of Ad26.COV2.S vaccination and SARS-CoV-2 variants. Libraries were prepared by immunoSEQ multiplex PCR; TCRdb keeps only in-frame clonotypes and omits some of them. This sample has roughly 240,000 clones, with roughly 90% found just once. As to treatment: around 19 received Ad26.COV2.S at low or high dose, single or two shots; five or six received placebo; per-sample allocation not given. After the first vaccine or placebo injection, samples were drawn on day 63. Sequencing was performed on peripheral blood, taken in a trial of Ad26.COV2.S vaccine versus placebo. The receptor set was obtained from a person between 18 and 60 years old who received the Ad26.COV2.S COVID-19 vaccine or a placebo.

Here the CDR3 reads CASRITGSSTNEKLFF. In DNA form, the CDR3 reads TGTGCCAGTAGGATAACAGGGAGTTCAACTAATGAAAAACTGTTTTTT. V usage is TRBV19 and J usage is TRBJ1-4, with D possibly being TRBD1 (6 bases). The V end was cut by 6 bases, the J end by 0 bases, with 14 bases between. Germline values: CDR1 LNHDA, CDR2 SQIVND (reference sequence). This CDR3 region has 16 residues.

The gene calls are TRBV29-1 and TRBJ2-1; D is undetermined. Germline V gene sequence: CDR1 SQVTM, CDR2 ANQGSEA. The CDR3 runs 12 residues. The V end was cut by 7 bases, the J end by 4 bases, with 11 bases between. The CDR3 DNA reads TGCAGCGCAGGCGAGATTTACAATGAGCAGTTCTTC. It is translated as CSAGEIYNEQFF.

DNA of the CDR3: TGTGCCTCGCACAGACAGGGCACTGAAGCTTTCTTT. This codes for CASHRQGTEAFF. J is TRBJ1-1 and V is TRBV30; TRBD1 agrees at 7 bases. Trimming took 7 bases from V and 4 from J; bases not matched to a gene: 6. The CDR3 contains 12 residues. CDR1 is GTSNPN, CDR2 SVGIG, per germline (reference sequence).

This chain links TRBV19 with TRBJ1-5; 8 bases align to TRBD1. V shed 7 bases and J 0 bases; nucleotides not matched to a gene: 8. This CDR3 has 16 amino acids. Germline CDR1 and CDR2: LNHDA and SQIVND (reference sequence). DNA for the CDR3: TGTGCCAGTACTCTCAACAGGGGGAATAGCAATCAGCCCCAGCATTTT. Protein sequence: CASTLNRGNSNQPQHF. Full variable domain (outside the CDR3, taken from reference TRBV19 and TRBJ1-5): DGGITQSPKYLFRKEGQNVTLSCEQNLNHDAMYWYRQDPGQGLRLIYYSQIVNDFQKGDIAEGYSVSREKKESFPLTVTSAQKNPTAFYLCASTLNRGNSNQPQHFGDGTRLSIL.

CDR3 residues: CASSLGQGPISGYTF. CDR3 DNA sequence: TGTGCCAGCAGCTTAGGGCAGGGCCCTATCTCTGGCTACACCTTC. V usage is TRBV11-2 and J usage is TRBJ1-2, with D perhaps TRBD1 (5 bases). This CDR3 is built from 15 residues. V lost 1 base and J 7 bases, leaving 16 bases between the germline ends. The germline V gene has CDR1 SGHAT and CDR2 FQNNGV.

The chain has TRBV6-6 and TRBJ2-3; D is uncertain. Germline CDR1 reads MNHNY; CDR2 reads SVGAGI (reference sequence). Trimming left V 5 bases short and J 2 bases short, with 11 bases between. The CDR3 runs to 14 residues. DNA of the CDR3: TGTGCCAGCAGTCGACCAGGATCCACAGATACGCAGTATTTT. The encoded protein is CASSRPGSTDTQYF.

The chain employs TRBV7-3 and TRBJ2-1, with a tentative D call TRBD2 (6 bases). CDR1 is SGHTA and CDR2 is FQGTGA in the germline V gene. V lost 5 bases and J lost 0, with 20 bases in between. This CDR3 spans 18 amino acids. The CDR3 DNA reads as TGTGCCAGCAGCCGTACTCCCCGGGGGTCATCCTCCTACAATGAGCAGTTCTTC. It specifies CASSRTPRGSSSYNEQFF.

The chain recombines TRBV3-1 (or the pseudogene TRBV3-2) with TRBJ1-1; tentatively, D is TRBD1 (6 bases). The CDR3 runs 14 residues. The V end lost 1 base, the J end lost 8 bases, and 14 bases lay between the germline ends. Germline V gives CDR1 LGHDT, CDR2 YNNKEL (reference sequence). Here the CDR3 reads CASSQVGRGAEAFF. DNA of the CDR3: TGTGCCAGCAGCCAAGTTGGCAGGGGTGCGGAAGCTTTCTTT.

The gene calls are TRBV6-2 or TRBV6-3 and TRBJ2-5; no reliable D call. V lost 2 bases to trimming and J lost 5 bases, with 9 bases between them. The CDR3 sequence is 13 residues long. Germline-derived CDR1 and CDR2 are MNHEY and SVGEGT. This CDR3 reads CASSYRPRETQYF. The CDR3 nucleotides are TGTGCCAGCAGTTACCGGCCACGGGAGACCCAGTACTTC.

The rearrangement links TRBV7-9 to TRBJ1-1; a possible D gene is TRBD1 (5 bases). The CDR3 has 16 residues. Germline values: CDR1 SEHNR, CDR2 FQNEAQ (reference sequence). Trimming cost V 5 bases and J 4 bases, with 20 bases left between them. The chain's CDR3 is CASSLPAGAGGTEAFF. As DNA, the CDR3 is TGTGCCAGCAGCCTTCCCGCCGGGGCGGGGGGCACTGAAGCTTTCTTT.

The rearrangement links TRBV7-8 to TRBJ2-7; no reliable D call. The CDR3 has 14 amino acids. Germline CDR1 is SGHVS and CDR2 is FQNEAQ. The V and J ends lost 3 bases and 2 bases respectively, with 11 bases between them. CDR3 DNA: TGTGCCAGCAGCTTGGACGGATTCCCCTACGAGCAGTACTTC. Translation gives CASSLDGFPYEQYF.

The chain combines TRBV7-2 with TRBJ1-5; 7 bases match TRBD1. CDR3 length: 16 residues. Germline V gene lookup returns CDR1 SGHTA and CDR2 FQGNSA. The ends lost 5 bases at V and 11 bases at J; junction bases unmatched: 18. The CDR3 loop is CASSPRGGAGGETQHF. In DNA form, the CDR3 reads TGTGCCAGCAGCCCCCGAGGGGGCGCTGGGGGAGAGACCCAGCATTTT.

This rearrangement joins TRBV7-2 to TRBJ1-1; D perhaps matches TRBD1 (5 bases). The CDR3 has 16 amino acids. CDR1 and CDR2 from the germline V gene are SGHTA and FQGNSA. Trimming pared 0 bases from V and 5 bases from J, leaving 16 bases between. CDR3 coding DNA: TGTGCCAGCAGCTTAGCTCAACGGGGGAGTAGGACTGAAGCTTTCTTT. Its translation: CASSLAQRGSRTEAFF. The full variable domain, in which reference TRBV7-2 and TRBJ1-1 provide the parts outside the CDR3, is GAGVSQSPSNKVTEKGKDVELRCDPISGHTALYWYRQSLGQGLEFLIYFQGNSAPDKSGLPSDRFSAERTGGSVSTLTIQRTQQEDSAVYLCASSLAQRGSRTEAFFGQGTRLTVV.

The genes are TRBV7-9 and TRBJ1-4; D ambiguous. This CDR3 has 15 amino acids. Per the germline V gene, CDR1 is SEHNR and CDR2 is FQNEAQ (reference sequence). Trimming took off 7 bases at V and 0 bases at J, with 12 bases between the two ends. CDR3 nucleotide sequence: TGTGCCAGCATCGGACCGAGAACAACTAATGAAAAACTGTTTTTT. Encoded protein: CASIGPRTTNEKLFF.

This sequence joins TRBV27 and TRBJ1-3; 9 bases agree with TRBD1. V shed 9 bases, J shed 0 bases, and the junction held 9 bases outside the gene matches. Germline lookup yields CDR1 MNHEY and CDR2 SMNVEV (reference sequence). The CDR3 runs to 16 residues. The CDR3 bases are TGTGCCAGTCCTAAGGGGGGACAGGGCTCTGGAAACACCATATATTTT. Protein: CASPKGGQGSGNTIYF.

The chain has TRBV27 and TRBJ1-5; D unresolved. The V end was cut by 0 bases, the J end by 0 bases, with 15 bases between. Germline V gives CDR1 MNHEY, CDR2 SMNVEV (reference sequence). The CDR3 loop spans 18 amino acids. The CDR3, as DNA: TGTGCCAGCAGTTTATCCACACCGACGGAAGATAGCAATCAGCCCCAGCATTTT. Residues: CASSLSTPTEDSNQPQHF.